A single sample is the source of the 21 T cell receptor beta chains below, sequenced in a study of T-cell reconstitution after alpha-beta-depleted transplantation in children. The authors prepared the TCRbeta library with unique molecular identifiers. MiXCR, run by TCRdb on the PCR reads, gives a single entry per CDR3 protein. The sample carries roughly 200,000 distinct CDR3 sequences, less than 8% recorded once. The sequences come from PBMCs from the stem cell graft donor, collected from the stem cell graft. The source is a human donor who donated a stem cell graft to a child with Wiskott-Aldrich syndrome.

This clonotype has just a few counts. This rearrangement joins TRBV11-3 to TRBJ2-1; 7 bases agree with TRBD2. The CDR3 spans 17 residues. The J segment lost 4 bases and the V segment lost 1 base, leaving 10 bases of the junction unmatched. Per the germline V gene, CDR1 is SGHNT and CDR2 is YENEEA. The CDR3 region is CASSLGPLAETYNEQFF. CDR3 sequence (DNA): TGTGCCAGCAGCTTAGGTCCCCTAGCGGAAACTTACAATGAGCAGTTCTTC.

This clonotype was seen at least ten times. The chain recombines TRBV9 with TRBJ1-5, with TRBD1 as a possible D gene (6 bases). V was clipped by 3 bases and J by 2 bases, with 12 bases between them. The CDR3 is 15 residues long. Germline-derived CDR1 and CDR2 are SGDLS and YYNGEE. As DNA, the CDR3 is TGTGCCAGCAGCGCAACAGGGTTGGGCAATCAGCCCCAGCATTTT. It specifies CASSATGLGNQPQHF.

This clonotype appeared many times. The chain carries TRBV4-1 and TRBJ2-1, with 8 bases lining up with TRBD2. Unmatched junction bases numbered 6, after V lost 4 bases and J lost 1 base. The length of the CDR3 is 16 residues. Germline CDR1 is MGHRA and CDR2 is YSYEKL. The CDR3, as DNA: TGCGCCAGCAGCCGGTCCCCTAGCGGGTCCTACAATGAGCAGTTCTTC. It yields the protein CASSRSPSGSYNEQFF.

The rearrangement joins TRBV20-1 to TRBJ2-3; 10 bases fit TRBD2. This CDR3 comprises 19 residues. After removal of 0 bases from V and 2 bases from J, the junction contained 14 bases not matched to a gene. Germline-derived CDR1 and CDR2 are DFQATT and SNEGSKA (reference sequence). The CDR3 DNA reads TGCAGTGCTAGAGATCTACTCCTAGCGGGGGCGTCGACCACAGATACGCAGTATTTT. Translating gives CSARDLLLAGASTTDTQYF.

This clonotype was seen repeatedly, ten times or more. The chain is built from TRBV28 and TRBJ1-5; D not resolved. The V and J ends lost 6 bases and 5 bases respectively, with 5 bases between them. The CDR3 spans 11 residues. Germline V gene lookup returns CDR1 MDHEN and CDR2 SYDVKM. CDR3 sequence (DNA): TGTGCCAGCAGCACCGATCAGCCCCAGCATTTT. It translates to CASSTDQPQHF.

This clonotype was seen repeatedly, ten times or more. This rearrangement joins TRBV13 to TRBJ2-5; 14 bases align to TRBD2. Unmatched junction bases numbered 7, after V lost 5 bases and J lost 5 bases. Germline values: CDR1 PRHDT, CDR2 FYEKMQ (reference sequence). This CDR3 comprises 16 residues. The CDR3: CASSPSGLAGVETQYF. The CDR3 nucleotides are TGTGCCAGCAGCCCTTCGGGACTAGCGGGAGTGGAGACCCAGTACTTC. Supplemented by reference TRBV13 and TRBJ2-5, the full variable domain reads AAGVIQSPRHLIKEKRETATLKCYPIPRHDTVYWYQQGPGQDPQFLISFYEKMQSDKGSIPDRFSAQQFSDYHSELNMSSLELGDSALYFCASSPSGLAGVETQYFGPGTRLLVL.

This clonotype was picked up many times. V and J are TRBV10-2 and TRBJ2-2, with D possibly being TRBD2 (6 bases). The CDR3 extends over 17 amino acids. The ends were cut back, 0 bases at V and 0 bases at J, with 11 bases in the middle. Per the germline V gene, CDR1 is WSHSY and CDR2 is SAAADI. The DNA of the CDR3 is TGCGCCAGCAGTGAGTCCGGCGGGGCAGCGAACACCGGGGAGCTGTTTTTT. Amino acid sequence: CASSESGGAANTGELFF.

This clonotype was observed at least ten times. The chain employs TRBV4-3 and TRBJ2-6, with TRBD1 matching over 9 bases. V lost 5 bases to trimming and J lost 7 bases; unmatched junction nucleotides: 6. Germline-derived CDR1 and CDR2 are LGHNA and YSLEER. This CDR3 spans 15 amino acids. The CDR3 nucleotides read TGCGCCAGCAGCACCCAGGGACAGGGAGCCAACGTCCTGACTTTC. The encoded protein is CASSTQGQGANVLTF.

This clonotype has ten or more counts. The CDR3: CSARDSGTGSRPQHF. CDR3 DNA: TGCAGTGCTAGAGATTCAGGGACAGGCTCCCGGCCCCAGCATTTT. The rearrangement joins TRBV20-1 to TRBJ1-5; 8 nucleotides align to TRBD1. Losses at the gene ends were 0 bases for V and 9 bases for J; bases not matched to a gene: 10. The germline V gene has CDR1 DFQATT and CDR2 SNEGSKA (reference sequence). CDR3 length equals 15 residues.

This clonotype was seen repeatedly, ten times or more. J is TRBJ2-5 and V is TRBV10-3; D is possibly TRBD1 (6 bases). V was shortened by 6 bases and J by 1 base, with 12 bases between the two germline ends. The CDR3 is 14 amino acids. Germline V gene sequence: CDR1 ENHRY, CDR2 SYGVKD. CDR3 in amino acids: CAIRKQGTQETQYF. The DNA of the CDR3 is TGTGCCATCAGGAAACAGGGTACCCAAGAGACCCAGTACTTC.

This clonotype has just a few counts. This sequence joins TRBV30 and TRBJ2-7; the D call may be TRBD1 or TRBD2 (6 bases each). The CDR3 runs to 14 residues. Germline-derived CDR1 and CDR2 are GTSNPN and SVGIG (reference sequence). V was pared by 3 bases and J by 4 bases, with 16 bases between. In DNA form, the CDR3 reads TGTGCCTGGAGCCCAGGAGGGGGATCTTACGAGCAGTACTTC. Protein: CAWSPGGGSYEQYF. Drawing the rest from reference TRBV30 and TRBJ2-7, the complete variable domain is SQTIHQWPATLVQPVGSPLSLECTVEGTSNPNLYWYRQAAGRGLQLLFYSVGIGQISSEVPQNLSASRPQDRQFILSSKKLLLSDSGFYLCAWSPGGGSYEQYFGPGTRLTVT.

This clonotype was counted many times. The chain combines TRBV2 with TRBJ2-1; D call uncertain. This CDR3 is built from 12 residues. The V and J ends lost 6 bases and 7 bases respectively, with 10 bases between them. Germline CDR1 is SNHLY and CDR2 is FYNNEI. The CDR3 reads CASRGSGNEQFF. The CDR3 DNA is TGTGCCAGCAGGGGGTCCGGGAATGAGCAGTTCTTC.

This clonotype was observed many times. In DNA, the CDR3 is TGCAGTGCTAGAGATGGAACGGCCTACGAGCAGTACTTC. Its translation: CSARDGTAYEQYF. The J gene is TRBJ2-7, the V gene TRBV20-1; D is undetermined. V was shortened by 0 bases and J by 2 bases, with 8 bases between the two germline ends. The CDR3 is 13 residues long. The germline V gene encodes CDR1 DFQATT and CDR2 SNEGSKA (reference sequence).

Ten or more counts support this clonotype. Here the CDR3 reads CSVEDWTGEAFF. The CDR3, as DNA: TGCAGCGTTGAAGATTGGACAGGTGAAGCTTTCTTT. The gene calls are TRBV29-1 and TRBJ1-1; TRBD1 aligns across 7 bases. Per germline, CDR1 SQVTM and CDR2 ANQGSEA. Losses at the gene ends were 0 bases for V and 7 bases for J; bases not matched to a gene: 2. CDR3 length: 12 amino acids.

This clonotype was observed many times. The chain carries TRBV11-2 and TRBJ1-1; weak D call: TRBD1 (6 bases). The germline V and J ends were trimmed by 5 bases and 4 bases, with 17 bases remaining between them. The CDR3 loop spans 15 amino acids. Germline V lookup: CDR1 SGHAT, CDR2 FQNNGV. The CDR3 region is CASSIPGTWGTEAFF. Here the CDR3 DNA reads TGTGCCAGCAGCATACCCGGGACATGGGGCACTGAAGCTTTCTTT.

In its sample, this clonotype was seen a few times. The chain combines TRBV7-8 with TRBJ2-2; TRBD2 agrees at 10 bases. This CDR3 contains 16 residues. CDR1 SGHVS and CDR2 FQNEAQ come from the germline V gene. The J segment lost 6 bases and the V segment lost 4 bases, leaving 8 bases of the junction unmatched. The CDR3 here is CASSYSGRTPSGELFF. CDR3 DNA: TGTGCCAGCAGCTATAGCGGGAGGACTCCCTCCGGGGAGCTGTTTTTT.

Many counts were recorded for this clonotype. V usage is TRBV6-2 or TRBV6-3 and J usage is TRBJ2-1; 8 positions match TRBD2. The CDR3 runs 16 residues. With V trimmed by 4 bases and J by 7 bases, 12 bases remained unmatched. Germline CDR1 and CDR2: MNHEY and SVGEGT. This CDR3 is CASSSQREKGGNEQFF. Here the CDR3 DNA reads TGTGCCAGCAGTTCCCAGCGGGAGAAGGGTGGGAATGAGCAGTTCTTC.

The chain uses TRBV20-1 and TRBJ1-6, with D uncertain. There are 14 residues in the CDR3. The germline CDR1 and CDR2 sequences are DFQATT and SNEGSKA (reference sequence). Trimming removed 1 base from V and 6 bases from J, with 10 bases in between. CDR3 residues: CSARVRGFNSPLHF. The DNA of the CDR3 is TGCAGTGCTAGAGTTCGAGGGTTTAATTCACCCCTCCACTTT.

This clonotype was detected many times. The chain has TRBV27 and TRBJ2-7, with TRBD2 matching over 12 bases. Germline-derived CDR1 and CDR2 are MNHEY and SMNVEV (reference sequence). This CDR3 contains 15 residues. The V segment lost 8 bases and the J segment 5 bases; nucleotides outside the gene matches: 10. CDR3 nucleotide sequence: TGTGCCAGCCGCTTCGGACTAGCGGGACCGAACGAGCAGTACTTC. This sequence encodes CASRFGLAGPNEQYF.

The chain employs TRBV3-1 and TRBJ1-3; 7 bases map to TRBD1. Germline V gene data show CDR1 as LGHDT and CDR2 as YNNKEL (reference sequence). This CDR3 contains 14 residues. The V gene end was trimmed by 4 bases and the J gene end by 3 bases; junction bases not matched to a gene: 3. DNA of the CDR3: TGTGCCAGCAGCCGACAGGGTAGTGGAAACACCATATATTTT. Translating gives CASSRQGSGNTIYF.

The V and J genes are TRBV7-2 and TRBJ2-3, with D perhaps TRBD1 (6 bases). Trimming stripped 5 bases from V and 1 base from J, with 13 bases between. Germline V gene lookup returns CDR1 SGHTA and CDR2 FQGNSA. This CDR3 spans 15 amino acids. The CDR3 bases are TGTGCCAGCAGCCCAGGGGTTTGGGGCACAGATACGCAGTATTTT. Protein sequence: CASSPGVWGTDTQYF.